This TCR beta chain was captured in a study of early T cells in non-severe SARS-CoV-2 infection. Broader study findings: VDJdb matches were skewed toward anti-spike CD8 T cell responses.

This clonotype has a handful of counts. Its antigen remains unknown. TCRdb reprocessed the 5' RACE reads via MiXCR and lists one record per CDR3 protein. The table records 35,000 to 50,000 distinct CDR3 sequences, under 30% of them present only once. V lost 0 bases and J lost 1, with 10 bases in between. The CDR3 loop spans 15 amino acids. Per the germline V gene, CDR1 is SGHNT and CDR2 is YENEEA. The source material was whole blood, sampled at baseline. The chain uses TRBV11-3 and TRBJ2-7, with D possibly called TRBD1 or TRBD2 (5 bases each). The receptor was isolated from an adult who was a healthcare worker with PCR-confirmed SARS-CoV-2 infection or an uninfected control (not recorded which). The CDR3 loop reads CASSLDLAGSYEQYF. Written as DNA, the CDR3 is TGTGCCAGCAGCTTAGATCTAGCAGGGTCCTACGAGCAGTACTTC.